This T cell receptor (beta chain) was found in a study of beta chain features in type 1 diabetes. As for the study in general: Sorted cells from all samples, numbering almost 110 million, were examined. General study findings and limits: Within each of all four CD4+ subsets, Type 1 diabetes patients had TCRB CDR3s that were moderately but significantly shorter.

Sequenced material consisted of expressed TCRB transcripts (all of the isolated RNA was reverse transcribed). Sequencing used immunoSEQ multiplex PCR; TCRdb keeps in-frame clones, though not all of them. The sample carries 600,000 to 700,000 clones, roughly an eighth recorded once. Concerning this clone itself: Its antigen is as yet unknown.

Unmatched junction bases numbered 4, after V lost 8 bases and J lost 11 bases. CDR1 LNHDA and CDR2 SQIVND come from the germline V gene (reference sequence). The CDR3 runs to 10 residues. The chain recombines TRBV19 with TRBJ2-3, with TRBD2 matching 7 bases. The sequenced material came from naive CD4+ T cells from blood. The TCR was taken from a man in his late teens or twenties with type 1 diabetes. For the CDR3, the DNA is TGTGCCAGTGGGGGAGGGGAGCAGTATTTT. Translation: CASGGGEQYF.